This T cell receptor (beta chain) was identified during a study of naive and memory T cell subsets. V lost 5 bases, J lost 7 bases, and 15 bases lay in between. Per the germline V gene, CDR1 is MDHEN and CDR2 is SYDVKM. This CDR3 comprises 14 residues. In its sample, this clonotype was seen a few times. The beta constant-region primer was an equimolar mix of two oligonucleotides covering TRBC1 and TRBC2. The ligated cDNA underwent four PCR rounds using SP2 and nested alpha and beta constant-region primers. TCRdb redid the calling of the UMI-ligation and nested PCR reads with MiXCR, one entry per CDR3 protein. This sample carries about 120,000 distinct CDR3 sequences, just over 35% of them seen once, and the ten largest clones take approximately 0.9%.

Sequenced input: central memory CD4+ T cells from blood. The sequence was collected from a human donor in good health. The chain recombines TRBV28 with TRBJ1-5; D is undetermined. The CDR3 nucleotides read TGTGCCAGCAGTCGGACGGAAGTAGAGCAGCCCCAGCATTTT. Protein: CASSRTEVEQPQHF.